These 14 T cell receptor beta chains share one sample of origin, sequenced in a study of blood T cell repertoires in COVID-19. The assay was immunoSEQ multiplex PCR, and TCRdb's table has in-frame clones only and misses some. The profile shows 70,000 to 85,000 clones, approximately 86% of them singletons. The sample consisted of peripheral blood. The receptors shown here come from a woman between 55 and 75 years old with acute or convalescent COVID-19.

V gene TRBV7-8 combines with J gene TRBJ2-1; TRBD2 is a possible D gene (6 bases). Germline-derived CDR1 and CDR2 are SGHVS and FQNEAQ. The germline V and J ends were trimmed by 5 bases and 4 bases, with 15 bases remaining between them. The CDR3 contains 15 residues. In DNA form, the CDR3 reads TGTGCCAGCAGCCCAACTAGGCGGGAATACAATGAGCAGTTCTTC. It yields the protein CASSPTRREYNEQFF.

The CDR3 reads CASSLGSNYGYTF. For the CDR3, the DNA is TGTGCCAGCAGTCTTGGGAGTAACTATGGCTACACCTTC. The genes are TRBV2 and TRBJ1-2; unclear D gene. This CDR3 is built from 13 residues. Trimming pared 5 bases from V and 1 base from J, leaving 8 bases between. Per the germline V gene, CDR1 is SNHLY and CDR2 is FYNNEI. The whole variable domain, remainder taken from reference TRBV2 and TRBJ1-2, is EPEVTQTPSHQVTQMGQEVILRCVPISNHLYFYWYRQILGQKVEFLVSFYNNEISEKSEIFDDQFSVERPDGSNFTLKIRSTKLEDSAMYFCASSLGSNYGYTFGSGTRLTVV.

This rearrangement joins TRBV6-5 to TRBJ1-1, with 7 bases fitting TRBD1. Germline CDR1 reads MNHEY; CDR2 reads SVGAGI. Germline trimming cut 0 bases from V and 4 bases from J; bases unmatched to any gene: 5. The CDR3 has 15 amino acids. DNA for the CDR3: TGTGCCAGCAGTTACTCGTTAGGGGGCGGCACTGAAGCTTTCTTT. Translated: CASSYSLGGGTEAFF.

This clone is termed medium-sized. The rearrangement links TRBV5-5 to TRBJ2-7; a possible D gene is TRBD1 (6 bases). Germline CDR1 reads SGHKS; CDR2 reads YYEKEE (reference sequence). The CDR3 length is 15 residues. V lost 4 bases and J 0 bases, leaving 14 bases between the germline ends. The CDR3, as DNA: TGTGCCAGCAGCCCGGGACACGGCAACTCCTACGAGCAGTACTTC. It codes for CASSPGHGNSYEQYF.

J is TRBJ2-5 and V is TRBV19, with D possibly matching TRBD2 (5 bases). CDR3 size: 14 residues. CDR1 LNHDA and CDR2 SQIVND come from the germline V gene (reference sequence). Trimming left V 5 bases short and J 3 bases short, with 13 bases between. In DNA, the CDR3 is TGTGCCAGTAGTTATGGAGCGGCCAAAGAGACCCAGTACTTC. Translating gives CASSYGAAKETQYF.

J is TRBJ2-7 and V is TRBV10-3; 8 bases match TRBD2. This CDR3 is built from 14 residues. Germline V gene sequence: CDR1 ENHRY, CDR2 SYGVKD. J was trimmed by 7 bases and V by 3 bases; bases with no gene match: 8. CDR3: CAISDSTSVKEQYF. The CDR3 DNA sequence: TGTGCCATCAGTGACTCGACTAGCGTTAAAGAGCAGTACTTC.

The DNA for the CDR3 is TGCAGCGTCTCGACAGGAAGCTACTCCAATGAGCAGTTCTTC. Translated: CSVSTGSYSNEQFF. This sequence joins TRBV29-1 and TRBJ2-1, with D maybe TRBD1 (6 bases). Per the germline V gene, CDR1 is SQVTM and CDR2 is ANQGSEA. CDR3 length: 14 amino acids. V lost 6 bases to trimming and J lost 6 bases, with 18 bases between them.

Here the CDR3 DNA reads TGTGCCAGCAGCGTATTAGGCCAGGCCAATTTGGGTGAAAAACTGTTTTTT. Protein: CASSVLGQANLGEKLFF. The chain joins TRBV9 to TRBJ1-4, with D hard to call. This CDR3 is 17 amino acids long. V was cut by 1 base and J by 7 bases, with 20 bases left in between. Germline CDR1 and CDR2: SGDLS and YYNGEE.

This clone has a single count. This chain connects TRBV28 to TRBJ1-2; TRBD1 might be the D (6 bases). V gave up 5 bases and J gave up 2 bases, with 9 bases separating them. CDR3 size: 13 residues. In germline, CDR1 is MDHEN, CDR2 SYDVKM. CDR3 nucleotide sequence: TGTGCCAGCAGTGGGGGGGCCAACTATGGCTACACCTTC. It is translated as CASSGGANYGYTF.

V usage is TRBV21-1 and J usage is TRBJ1-4. TRBV21-1 is recorded as a pseudogene. This CDR3 contains 13 residues. The CDR3 nucleotides are TGTGCCAGCAGCGCTAAATGTAATGAAAAACTGTTTTTT. It codes for CASSAKCNEKLFF.

The V and J genes are TRBV27 and TRBJ2-2; 7 nucleotides match TRBD1. The germline gives CDR1 MNHEY, CDR2 SMNVEV (reference sequence). The CDR3 totals 16 residues. V shed 8 bases and J 1 base; nucleotides not matched to a gene: 10. The CDR3 protein is CASRPGTVVNTGELFF. The CDR3 nucleotides read TGTGCCAGCCGACCCGGGACAGTCGTGAACACCGGGGAGCTGTTTTTT.

The rearrangement uses TRBV4-1 and TRBJ2-7, with D perhaps TRBD1 (5 bases). This CDR3 spans 11 amino acids. Deletions cut 7 bases from V and 2 bases from J, with 6 bases between. Germline V gene sequence: CDR1 MGHRA, CDR2 YSYEKL. CDR3: CASKDTYEQYF. As DNA, the CDR3 is TGCGCCAGCAAGGACACCTACGAGCAGTACTTC.

The V gene is TRBV20-1, the J gene TRBJ1-6; weak D call: TRBD1 (6 bases). Germline lookup yields CDR1 DFQATT and CDR2 SNEGSKA (reference sequence). The CDR3 length is 14 residues. V lost 3 bases, J lost 7 bases, and 13 bases lay in between. The CDR3 loop reads CSASLTTGNSPLHF. The CDR3 DNA sequence: TGCAGTGCTAGTCTCACTACAGGGAATTCACCCCTCCACTTT.

This sequence joins TRBV6-5 and TRBJ2-3, with 7 bases matching TRBD2. J gave up 1 base and V 0 bases, and 4 bases lay outside the gene matches. Per the germline V gene, CDR1 is MNHEY and CDR2 is SVGAGI. The CDR3 contains 16 residues. This CDR3 reads CASSYSAGVGTDTQYF. CDR3 in DNA: TGTGCCAGCAGTTACTCTGCGGGAGTCGGCACAGATACGCAGTATTTT.